This T cell receptor (beta chain) was observed in a study of cytomegalovirus exposure and HLA in healthy donors. Remarks on this clone: Its cognate antigen is unknown.

Germline CDR1 is SNHLY and CDR2 is FYNNEI. This CDR3 comprises 14 residues. J lost 7 bases, V lost 6 bases, and 7 bases had no gene match. It was the approximately 110-subject validation cohort, separate from the roughly 700-subject first cohort, to which the donors belonged. Study outcomes and limitations: There were a few CMV-associated chains whose specificity for CMV antigens was confirmed in vitro. Cytomegalovirus status was reportedly diagnosed by the classifier with high specificity and sensitivity. In a later analysis, first-cohort TCR clusters were found to tend to co-occur in the approximately 120 validation repertoires.

Profiled with immunoSEQ multiplex PCR; TCRdb holds only in-frame clones, not every one. The sample holds over 200,000 clones, around four fifths seen once. This rearrangement joins TRBV2 to TRBJ2-7, with 12 bases that match TRBD1. The sample was PBMCs. The TCR sequence derives from a young woman in good health and CMV-seronegative. CDR3 amino acids: CASSPGTGGLEQYF. As DNA, the CDR3 is TGTGCCAGCAGCCCCGGGACAGGGGGCCTGGAGCAGTACTTC.